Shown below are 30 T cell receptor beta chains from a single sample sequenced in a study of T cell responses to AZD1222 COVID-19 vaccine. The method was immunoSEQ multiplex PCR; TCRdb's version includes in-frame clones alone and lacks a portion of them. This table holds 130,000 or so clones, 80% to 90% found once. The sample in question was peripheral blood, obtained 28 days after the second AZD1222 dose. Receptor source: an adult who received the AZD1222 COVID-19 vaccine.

The CDR3 DNA reads as TGTGCCACCAAACGGGGGGGCGATAGCAATGAGCAGTTCTTC. As protein: CATKRGGDSNEQFF. The chain joins TRBV19 to TRBJ2-1; TRBD2 aligns across 8 bases. Germline assignment: CDR1 LNHDA and CDR2 SQIVND (reference sequence). With 10 bases clipped from V and 6 bases from J, the junction kept 11 bases outside the gene matches. The CDR3 extends over 14 amino acids.

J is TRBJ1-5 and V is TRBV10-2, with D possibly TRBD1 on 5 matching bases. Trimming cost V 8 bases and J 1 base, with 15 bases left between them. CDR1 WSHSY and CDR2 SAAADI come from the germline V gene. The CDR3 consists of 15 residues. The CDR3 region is CASRGSRVSNQPQHF. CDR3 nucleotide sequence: TGCGCCAGCCGCGGAAGCAGGGTGAGCAATCAGCCCCAGCATTTT.

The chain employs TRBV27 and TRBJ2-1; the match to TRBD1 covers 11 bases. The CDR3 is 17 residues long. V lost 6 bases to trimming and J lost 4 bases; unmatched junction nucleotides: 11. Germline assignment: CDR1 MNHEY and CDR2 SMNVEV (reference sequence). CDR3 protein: CASRDTSGTGGYNEQFF. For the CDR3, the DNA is TGTGCCAGCAGAGACACATCCGGGACAGGGGGATACAATGAGCAGTTCTTC.

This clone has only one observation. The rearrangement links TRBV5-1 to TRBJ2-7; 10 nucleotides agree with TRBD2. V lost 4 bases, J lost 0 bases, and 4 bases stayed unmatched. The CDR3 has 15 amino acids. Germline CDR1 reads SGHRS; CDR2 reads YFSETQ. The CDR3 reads CASSTKRGGSYEQYF. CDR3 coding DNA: TGCGCCAGCAGCACTAAGCGGGGGGGCTCCTACGAGCAGTACTTC. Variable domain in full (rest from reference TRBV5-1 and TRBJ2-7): KAGVTQTPRYLIKTRGQQVTLSCSPISGHRSVSWYQQTPGQGLQFLFEYFSETQRNKGNFPGRFSGRQFSNSRSEMNVSTLELGDSALYLCASSTKRGGSYEQYFGPGTRLTVT.

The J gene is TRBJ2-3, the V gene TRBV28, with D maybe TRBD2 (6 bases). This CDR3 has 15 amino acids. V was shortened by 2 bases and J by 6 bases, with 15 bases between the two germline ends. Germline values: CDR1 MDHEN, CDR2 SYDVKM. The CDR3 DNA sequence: TGTGCCAGCAGTTTAATGAGGGACTTCGGTGATACGCAGTATTTT. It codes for CASSLMRDFGDTQYF.

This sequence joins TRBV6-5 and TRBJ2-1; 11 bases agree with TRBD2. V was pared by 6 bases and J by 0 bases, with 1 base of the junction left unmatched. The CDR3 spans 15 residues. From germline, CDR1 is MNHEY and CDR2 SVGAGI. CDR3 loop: CASRLAGVSYNEQFF. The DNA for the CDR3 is TGTGCCAGCAGACTAGCGGGAGTCTCCTACAATGAGCAGTTCTTC.

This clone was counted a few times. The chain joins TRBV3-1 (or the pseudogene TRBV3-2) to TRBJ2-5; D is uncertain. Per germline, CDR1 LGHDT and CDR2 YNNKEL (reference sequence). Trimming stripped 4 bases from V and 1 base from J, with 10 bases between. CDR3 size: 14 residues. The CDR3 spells CASSPYFLQETQYF. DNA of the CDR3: TGTGCCAGCAGCCCTTACTTTCTCCAAGAGACCCAGTACTTC.

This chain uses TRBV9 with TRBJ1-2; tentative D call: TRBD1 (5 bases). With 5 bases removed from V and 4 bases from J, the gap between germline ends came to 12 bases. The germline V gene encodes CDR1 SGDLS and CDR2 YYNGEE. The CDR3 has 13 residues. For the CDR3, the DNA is TGTGCCAGCAGAGCCGACAGAAGCTATGGCTACACCTTC. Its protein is CASRADRSYGYTF.

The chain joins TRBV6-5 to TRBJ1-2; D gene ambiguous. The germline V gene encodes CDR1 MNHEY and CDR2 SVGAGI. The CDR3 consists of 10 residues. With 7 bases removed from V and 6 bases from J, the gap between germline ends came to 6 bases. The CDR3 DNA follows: TGTGCCAGCAAGGAAGATGGCTACACCTTC. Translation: CASKEDGYTF.

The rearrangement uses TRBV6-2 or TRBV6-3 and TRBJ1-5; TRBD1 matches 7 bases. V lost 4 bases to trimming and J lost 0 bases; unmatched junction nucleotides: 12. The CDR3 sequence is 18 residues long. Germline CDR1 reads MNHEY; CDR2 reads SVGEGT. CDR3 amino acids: CASSSGQDTDNSNQPQHF. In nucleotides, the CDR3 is TGTGCCAGCAGTTCCGGACAGGACACCGACAATAGCAATCAGCCCCAGCATTTT.

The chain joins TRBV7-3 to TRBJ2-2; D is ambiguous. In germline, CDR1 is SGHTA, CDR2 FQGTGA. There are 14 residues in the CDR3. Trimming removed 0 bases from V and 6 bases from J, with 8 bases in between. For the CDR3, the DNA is TGTGCCAGCAGCTTAACCCCCACCGCCGGGGAGCTGTTTTTT. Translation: CASSLTPTAGELFF. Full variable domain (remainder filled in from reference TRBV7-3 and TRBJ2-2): GAGVSQTPSNKVTEKGKYVELRCDPISGHTALYWYRQSLGQGPEFLIYFQGTGAADDSGLPNDRFFAVRPEGSVSTLKIQRTERGDSAVYLCASSLTPTAGELFFGEGSRLTVL.

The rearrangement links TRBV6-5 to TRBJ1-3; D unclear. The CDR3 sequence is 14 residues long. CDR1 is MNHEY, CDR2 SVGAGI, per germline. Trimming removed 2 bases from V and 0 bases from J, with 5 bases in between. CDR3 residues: CASSYDPSGNTIYF. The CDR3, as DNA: TGTGCCAGCAGTTACGACCCCTCTGGAAACACCATATATTTT.

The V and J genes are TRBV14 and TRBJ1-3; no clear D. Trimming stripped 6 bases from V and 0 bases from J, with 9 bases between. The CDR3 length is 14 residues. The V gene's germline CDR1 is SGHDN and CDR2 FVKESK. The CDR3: CASRDTLSGNTIYF. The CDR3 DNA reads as TGTGCCAGCAGAGATACCCTCTCTGGAAACACCATATATTTT.

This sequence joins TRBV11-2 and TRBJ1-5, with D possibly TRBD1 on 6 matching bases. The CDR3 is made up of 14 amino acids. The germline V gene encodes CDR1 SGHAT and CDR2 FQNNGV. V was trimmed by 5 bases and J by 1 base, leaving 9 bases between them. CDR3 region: CASSKGQSNQPQHF. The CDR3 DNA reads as TGTGCCAGCAGCAAAGGACAGAGCAATCAGCCCCAGCATTTT.

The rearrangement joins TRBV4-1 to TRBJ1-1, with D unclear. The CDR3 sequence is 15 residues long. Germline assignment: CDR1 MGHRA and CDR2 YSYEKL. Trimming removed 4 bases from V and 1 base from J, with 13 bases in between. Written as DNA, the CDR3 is TGCGCCAGCAGCCGAGCCCAGCGGGGGAACACTGAAGCTTTCTTT. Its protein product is CASSRAQRGNTEAFF.

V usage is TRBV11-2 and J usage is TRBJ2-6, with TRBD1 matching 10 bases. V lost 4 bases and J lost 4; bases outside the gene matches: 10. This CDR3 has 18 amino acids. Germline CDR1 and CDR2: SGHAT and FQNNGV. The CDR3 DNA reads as TGTGCCAGCAGCTCCGATATGGACAGGGGGATGGGGGCCAACGTCCTGACTTTC. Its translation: CASSSDMDRGMGANVLTF.

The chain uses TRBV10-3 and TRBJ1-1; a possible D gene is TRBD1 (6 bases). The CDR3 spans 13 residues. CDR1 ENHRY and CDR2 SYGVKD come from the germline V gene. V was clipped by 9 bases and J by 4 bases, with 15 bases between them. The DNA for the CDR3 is TGTGCCATTAAGGGAGGGGGGTTCACTGAAGCTTTCTTT. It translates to CAIKGGGFTEAFF.

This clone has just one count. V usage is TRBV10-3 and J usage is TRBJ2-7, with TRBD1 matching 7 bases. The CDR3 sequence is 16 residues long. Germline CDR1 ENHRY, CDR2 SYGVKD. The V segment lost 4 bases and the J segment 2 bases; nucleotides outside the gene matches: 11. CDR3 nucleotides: TGTGCCATCAGTGTAAGGGGGCAGGGGTCAACCTACGAGCAGTACTTC. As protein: CAISVRGQGSTYEQYF.

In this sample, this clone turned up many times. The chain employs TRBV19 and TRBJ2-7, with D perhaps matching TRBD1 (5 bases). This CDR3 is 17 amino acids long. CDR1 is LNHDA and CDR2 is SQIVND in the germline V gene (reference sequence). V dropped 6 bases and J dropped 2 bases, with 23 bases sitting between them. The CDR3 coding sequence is TGTGCCAGTAGCCCGGACATCTCCTCCCAAGGAGCCTACGAGCAGTACTTC. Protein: CASSPDISSQGAYEQYF.

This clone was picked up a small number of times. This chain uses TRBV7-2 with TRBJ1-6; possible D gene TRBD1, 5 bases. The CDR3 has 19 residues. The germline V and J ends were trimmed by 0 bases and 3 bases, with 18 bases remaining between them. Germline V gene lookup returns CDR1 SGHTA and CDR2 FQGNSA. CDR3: CASSLAGVEGAFYNSPLHF. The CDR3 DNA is TGTGCCAGCAGCTTAGCGGGGGTGGAGGGCGCTTTCTATAATTCACCCCTCCACTTT.

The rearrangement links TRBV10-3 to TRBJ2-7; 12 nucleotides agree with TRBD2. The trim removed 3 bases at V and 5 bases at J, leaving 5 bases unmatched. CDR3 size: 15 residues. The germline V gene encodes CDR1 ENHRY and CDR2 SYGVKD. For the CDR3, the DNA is TGTGCCATCAGTGAAGAGACTAGCGGGGGTAACGAGCAGTACTTC. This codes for CAISEETSGGNEQYF.

CDR3 nucleotide sequence: TGTGCCAGCAGTGTTACGGGAAGCAATCAGCCCCAGCATTTT. It encodes CASSVTGSNQPQHF. The chain has TRBV25-1 and TRBJ1-5, with unresolved D. CDR1 and CDR2 (germline): MGHDK, SYGVNS. The V end lost 4 bases, the J end lost 1 base, and 8 bases lay between the germline ends. The CDR3 runs to 14 residues.

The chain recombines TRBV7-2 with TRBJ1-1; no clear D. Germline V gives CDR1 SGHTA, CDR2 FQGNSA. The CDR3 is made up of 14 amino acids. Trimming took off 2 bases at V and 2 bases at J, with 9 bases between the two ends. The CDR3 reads CASSLFSQNTEAFF. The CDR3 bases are TGTGCCAGCAGCTTATTCTCACAAAACACTGAAGCTTTCTTT.

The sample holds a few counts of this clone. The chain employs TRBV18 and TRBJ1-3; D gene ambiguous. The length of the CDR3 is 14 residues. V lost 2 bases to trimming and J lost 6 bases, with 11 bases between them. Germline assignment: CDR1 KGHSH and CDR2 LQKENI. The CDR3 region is CASSPIGYENTIYF. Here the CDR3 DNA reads TGTGCCAGCTCACCAATAGGGTATGAAAACACCATATATTTT.

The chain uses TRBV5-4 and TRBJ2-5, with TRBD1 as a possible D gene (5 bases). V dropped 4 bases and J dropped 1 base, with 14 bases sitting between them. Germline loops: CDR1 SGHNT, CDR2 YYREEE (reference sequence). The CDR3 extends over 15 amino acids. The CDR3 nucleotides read TGTGCCAGCAGCCTCACAGACAGAGTCCAAGAGACCCAGTACTTC. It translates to CASSLTDRVQETQYF.

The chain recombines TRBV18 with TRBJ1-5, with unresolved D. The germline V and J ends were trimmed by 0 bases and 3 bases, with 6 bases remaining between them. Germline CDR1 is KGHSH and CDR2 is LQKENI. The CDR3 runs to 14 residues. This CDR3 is CASSPPGPNQPQHF. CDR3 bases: TGTGCCAGCTCACCACCGGGTCCCAATCAGCCCCAGCATTTT.

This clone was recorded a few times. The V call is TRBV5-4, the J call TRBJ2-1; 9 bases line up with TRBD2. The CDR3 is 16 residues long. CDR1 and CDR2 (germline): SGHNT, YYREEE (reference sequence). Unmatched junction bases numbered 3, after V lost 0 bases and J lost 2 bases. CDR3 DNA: TGTGCCAGCAGCTTGGGGCGGGGGGGTGCCTACAATGAGCAGTTCTTC. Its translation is CASSLGRGGAYNEQFF.

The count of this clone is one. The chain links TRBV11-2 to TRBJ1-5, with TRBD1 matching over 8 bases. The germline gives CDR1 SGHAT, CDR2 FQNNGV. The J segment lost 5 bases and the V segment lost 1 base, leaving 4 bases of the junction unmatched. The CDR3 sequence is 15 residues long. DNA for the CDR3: TGTGCCAGCAGCTTAGCTGGACAGGGTCATCAGCCCCAGCATTTT. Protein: CASSLAGQGHQPQHF.

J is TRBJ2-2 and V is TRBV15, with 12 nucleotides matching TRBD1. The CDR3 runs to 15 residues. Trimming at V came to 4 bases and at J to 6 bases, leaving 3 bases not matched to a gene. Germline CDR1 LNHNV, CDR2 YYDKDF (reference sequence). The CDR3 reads CATSTGQGAAGELFF. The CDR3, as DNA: TGTGCCACCAGCACGGGACAGGGGGCCGCCGGGGAGCTGTTTTTT.

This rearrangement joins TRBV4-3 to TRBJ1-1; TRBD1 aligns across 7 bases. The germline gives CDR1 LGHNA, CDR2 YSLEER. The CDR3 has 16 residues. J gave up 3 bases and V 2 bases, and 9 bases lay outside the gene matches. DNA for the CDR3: TGCGCCAGCAGCCAAAGACAGGGTTCGGGGGACACTGAAGCTTTCTTT. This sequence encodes CASSQRQGSGDTEAFF.